Shown below are 17 T cell receptor beta chains from a single sample sequenced in a study of OX40 agonist ivuxolimab in advanced cancers. Profiling relied on immunoSEQ multiplex PCR, and the TCRdb table lists in-frame clones only, not all of them. The sample has some 86,000 clones, less than 95% seen once. The sample consisted of CD4+ or CD8+ T cells sorted from blood, taken in a trial of the OX40 agonist ivuxolimab. The receptors originated from an adult with an advanced solid tumor such as melanoma, head and neck, liver or kidney cancer.

The J gene is TRBJ2-3, the V gene TRBV15, with a possible D match to TRBD1 (5 bases). The CDR3 is made up of 17 amino acids. V lost 1 base and J 3 bases, leaving 17 bases between the germline ends. The germline V gene encodes CDR1 LNHNV and CDR2 YYDKDF (reference sequence). CDR3 protein: CATSRGQGVRRTDTQYF. The CDR3 DNA follows: TGTGCCACCAGCAGAGGACAAGGGGTTCGTAGGACAGATACGCAGTATTTT.

The V call is TRBV28, the J call TRBJ1-2; no firm D call. Germline assignment: CDR1 MDHEN and CDR2 SYDVKM. CDR3 length: 11 amino acids. The V gene lost 7 bases and the J gene lost 5 bases, with 8 bases spanning the gap. CDR3 coding DNA: TGTGCCAGCAAGAGCGATTATGGCTACACCTTC. It is translated as CASKSDYGYTF.

The CDR3 sequence is CASRNQQGEVDGYTF. CDR3 DNA sequence: TGTGCCAGCAGAAATCAACAGGGGGAGGTAGATGGCTACACCTTC. This rearrangement joins TRBV28 to TRBJ1-2; 8 nucleotides line up with TRBD1. Trimming took 6 bases from V and 6 from J; bases not matched to a gene: 12. CDR3 length: 15 residues. CDR1 is MDHEN, CDR2 SYDVKM, per germline.

The rearrangement uses TRBV6-6 and TRBJ2-3, with 7 bases lining up with TRBD2. CDR1 and CDR2 from the germline V gene are MNHNY and SVGAGI (reference sequence). The CDR3 has 15 residues. V was pared by 7 bases and J by 3 bases, with 10 bases of the junction left unmatched. The DNA of the CDR3 is TGTGCCAGCACCGGGCGGGCGGGGGTGACAGATACGCAGTATTTT. Translated: CASTGRAGVTDTQYF.

This rearrangement joins TRBV27 to TRBJ1-2; D ambiguous. There are 14 residues in the CDR3. The V gene lost 0 bases and the J gene lost 5 bases, with 10 bases spanning the gap. Germline lookup yields CDR1 MNHEY and CDR2 SMNVEV (reference sequence). DNA of the CDR3: TGTGCCAGCAGTTTATCAGGAAAAGTTTATGGCTACACCTTC. Translation: CASSLSGKVYGYTF.

The V gene is TRBV27, the J gene TRBJ2-7, with 9 nucleotides matching TRBD1. This CDR3 is 14 amino acids long. Germline V CDR1 and CDR2: MNHEY, SMNVEV (reference sequence). Trimming removed 6 bases from V and 2 bases from J; junction bases left unmatched: 5. CDR3: CASSNRGLAYEQYF. The CDR3 coding sequence is TGTGCCAGCAGCAACAGGGGGCTCGCCTACGAGCAGTACTTC.

The chain uses TRBV30 and TRBJ2-1; perhaps TRBD2 as D (5 bases). The CDR3 loop spans 12 amino acids. CDR1 is GTSNPN, CDR2 SVGIG, per germline (reference sequence). V lost 4 bases, J lost 3 bases, and 7 bases lay in between. The CDR3 loop is CAWTRDYNEQFF. The CDR3 coding sequence is TGTGCCTGGACCCGGGACTACAATGAGCAGTTCTTC.

The gene calls are TRBV6-4 and TRBJ1-2, with TRBD1 as a possible D gene (5 bases). The germline V gene has CDR1 MRHNA and CDR2 SNTAGT. V lost 5 bases to trimming and J lost 6 bases, with 22 bases between them. CDR3 length: 16 residues. CDR3 nucleotide sequence: TGTGCCAGCAGTTACACCCCGGGACCCCTAAGGCATGGCTACACCTTC. The encoded protein is CASSYTPGPLRHGYTF.

CDR3 in DNA: TGTGCCAGTGGAGGGGCTAGCGGGGGTGCCTACGAGCAGTACTTC. This codes for CASGGASGGAYEQYF. The chain carries TRBV19 and TRBJ2-7; 10 bases match TRBD2. V shed 8 bases, J shed 2 bases, and the junction held 9 bases outside the gene matches. The CDR3 covers 15 residues. Germline CDR1 and CDR2: LNHDA and SQIVND (reference sequence).

The V gene is TRBV4-1, the J gene TRBJ2-3; 8 bases are shared with TRBD2. V was clipped by 3 bases and J by 3 bases; unmatched bases: 5. Germline V lookup: CDR1 MGHRA, CDR2 YSYEKL. The CDR3 loop spans 15 amino acids. CDR3 sequence (DNA): TGCGCCAGCAGCCATGGAGCGGGGGCAACAGATACGCAGTATTTT. This encodes CASSHGAGATDTQYF.

The V and J genes are TRBV19 and TRBJ1-5; weak D call: TRBD1 (6 bases). Per germline, CDR1 LNHDA and CDR2 SQIVND (reference sequence). The CDR3 contains 14 residues. V lost 3 bases and J 0 bases, leaving 6 bases between the germline ends. CDR3 region: CASSMGASNQPQHF. As DNA, the CDR3 is TGTGCCAGTAGTATGGGGGCTAGCAATCAGCCCCAGCATTTT.

The gene calls are TRBV6-5 and TRBJ2-5; no definite D call. The CDR3 is made up of 15 amino acids. Germline-derived CDR1 and CDR2 are MNHEY and SVGAGI. Trimming removed 3 bases at V and 1 base at J, with 12 bases between. CDR3 protein: CASSYSLGSQETQYF. The CDR3 nucleotides read TGTGCCAGCAGTTATTCTCTGGGGTCCCAAGAGACCCAGTACTTC.

V gene TRBV27 combines with J gene TRBJ2-3, with 8 bases lining up with TRBD2. CDR1 and CDR2 from the germline V gene are MNHEY and SMNVEV (reference sequence). The CDR3 covers 18 residues. The V segment lost 2 bases and the J segment 1 base; nucleotides outside the gene matches: 11. CDR3 DNA: TGTGCCAGCAGTTTAACCCCGAGGATAGCGGGGCGCACAGATACGCAGTATTTT. Translated, it gives CASSLTPRIAGRTDTQYF.

V gene TRBV6-6 combines with J gene TRBJ2-6; maybe TRBD1 (6 bases). Trimming left V 2 bases short and J 2 bases short, with 7 bases between. From germline, CDR1 is MNHNY and CDR2 SVGAGI (reference sequence). The CDR3 covers 15 residues. The chain's CDR3 is CASSYEGAGANVLTF. CDR3 DNA sequence: TGTGCCAGCAGTTACGAGGGGGCTGGGGCCAACGTCCTGACTTTC.

V gene TRBV10-1 combines with J gene TRBJ2-7, with 10 bases that match TRBD1. CDR1 and CDR2 from the germline V gene are WNHNN and SYGVQD (reference sequence). V shed 3 bases and J 7 bases; nucleotides not matched to a gene: 12. This CDR3 region has 16 residues. Here the CDR3 DNA reads TGCGCCAGCAGTGATCTGGGGACAGGGGACCTCGCGGAGCAGTACTTC. It yields the protein CASSDLGTGDLAEQYF.

The J gene is TRBJ2-1, the V gene TRBV4-2; 7 nucleotides match TRBD1. CDR1 LGHNA and CDR2 YNFKEQ come from the germline V gene. The CDR3 extends over 17 amino acids. V gave up 2 bases and J gave up 8 bases; unmatched junction bases: 15. Written as DNA, the CDR3 is TGTGCCAGCAGCCAACCCCGAACGAGACAGGGCGGCCATGAGCAGTTCTTC. Protein sequence: CASSQPRTRQGGHEQFF.

The chain is built from TRBV5-1 and TRBJ1-4; the D gene is possibly TRBD1 (6 bases). Trimming took 3 bases from V and 3 from J, leaving 9 bases between them. The length of the CDR3 is 14 residues. The germline V gene encodes CDR1 SGHRS and CDR2 YFSETQ. CDR3 bases: TGCGCCAGCAGCTCCGGACAGCCTAATGAAAAACTGTTTTTT. Encoded protein: CASSSGQPNEKLFF.